This T cell receptor (beta chain) was captured by sequencing in a study of blood T cells in healthy people across ages. Study-wide results and limits: There were more naive CD4+ cells and higher diversity in long-lived donors than in aged donors.

A second PCR of roughly 7 to 11 cycles used a sample-barcoded 5' primer and a J-beta primer mix. One entry per CDR3 protein, called by TCRdb with MiXCR from the 5' RACE reads. The table records roughly 1,800,000 distinct CDR3 sequences, roughly 52% of them present only once. In germline, CDR1 is SGHTA, CDR2 FQGTGA. V lost 5 bases to trimming and J lost 4 bases, with 18 bases between them. CDR3 length: 16 residues. A few counts support this clonotype. Antigen unknown. The chain recombines TRBV7-3 with TRBJ2-1; a possible D gene is TRBD1 (6 bases). The TCR originated in a woman in her thirties or forties in good health. Sequenced sample: blood. The CDR3 sequence is CASSVSGTSMYNEQFF. For the CDR3, the DNA is TGTGCCAGCAGCGTATCCGGGACATCTATGTACAATGAGCAGTTCTTC. Based on the CDR3 plus reference TRBV7-3 and TRBJ2-1, the full variable domain is GAGVSQTPSNKVTEKGKYVELRCDPISGHTALYWYRQSLGQGPEFLIYFQGTGAADDSGLPNDRFFAVRPEGSVSTLKIQRTERGDSAVYLCASSVSGTSMYNEQFFGPGTRLTVL.